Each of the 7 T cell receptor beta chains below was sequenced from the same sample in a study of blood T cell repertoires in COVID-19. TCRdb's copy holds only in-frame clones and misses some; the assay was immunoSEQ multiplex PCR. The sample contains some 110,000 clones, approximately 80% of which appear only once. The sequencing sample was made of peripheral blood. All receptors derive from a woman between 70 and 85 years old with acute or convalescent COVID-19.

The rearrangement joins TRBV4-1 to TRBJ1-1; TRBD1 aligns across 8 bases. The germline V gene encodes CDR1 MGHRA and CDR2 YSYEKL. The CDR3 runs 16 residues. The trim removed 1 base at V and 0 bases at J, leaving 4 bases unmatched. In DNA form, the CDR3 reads TGCGCCAGCAGCCAAGGTCCAGGGGGCCTGAACACTGAAGCTTTCTTT. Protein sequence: CASSQGPGGLNTEAFF.

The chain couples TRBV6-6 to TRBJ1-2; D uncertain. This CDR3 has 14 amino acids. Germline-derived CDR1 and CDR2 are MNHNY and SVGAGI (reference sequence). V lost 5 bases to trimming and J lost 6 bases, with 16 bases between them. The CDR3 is CASSVPGEGHGYTF. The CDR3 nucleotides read TGTGCCAGCAGTGTACCGGGAGAAGGACATGGCTACACCTTC.

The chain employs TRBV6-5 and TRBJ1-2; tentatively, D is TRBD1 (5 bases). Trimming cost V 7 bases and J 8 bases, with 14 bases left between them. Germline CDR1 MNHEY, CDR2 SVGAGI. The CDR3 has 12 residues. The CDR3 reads CASNGGAKGYTF. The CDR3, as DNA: TGTGCCAGCAACGGAGGGGCGAAAGGCTACACCTTC.

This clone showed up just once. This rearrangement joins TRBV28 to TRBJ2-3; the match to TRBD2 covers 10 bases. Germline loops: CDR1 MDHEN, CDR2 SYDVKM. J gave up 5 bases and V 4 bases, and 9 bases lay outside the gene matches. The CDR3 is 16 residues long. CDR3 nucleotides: TGTGCCAGCAGTTCCCTTCTAGCGGGAGTCCTAGATACGCAGTATTTT. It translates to CASSSLLAGVLDTQYF.

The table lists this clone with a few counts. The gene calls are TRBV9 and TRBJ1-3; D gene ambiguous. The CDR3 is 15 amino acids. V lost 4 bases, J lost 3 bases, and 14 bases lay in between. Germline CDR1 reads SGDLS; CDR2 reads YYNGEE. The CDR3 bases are TGTGCCAGCAGCCCTTCAGGTGGAGGTGGAAACACCATATATTTT. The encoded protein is CASSPSGGGGNTIYF.

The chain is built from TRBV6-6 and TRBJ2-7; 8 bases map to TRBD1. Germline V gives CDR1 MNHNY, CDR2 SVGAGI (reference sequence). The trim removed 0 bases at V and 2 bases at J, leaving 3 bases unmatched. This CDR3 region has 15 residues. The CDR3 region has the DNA TGTGCCAGCAGTTACTCGACAGGGGCACCCTACGAGCAGTACTTC. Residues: CASSYSTGAPYEQYF.

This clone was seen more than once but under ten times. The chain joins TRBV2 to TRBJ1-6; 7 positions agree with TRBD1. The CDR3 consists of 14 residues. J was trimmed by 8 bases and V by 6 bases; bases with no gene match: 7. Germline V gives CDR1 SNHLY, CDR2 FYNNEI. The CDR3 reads CASRGQESYSPLHF. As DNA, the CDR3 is TGTGCCAGCAGAGGACAGGAGTCCTATTCACCCCTCCACTTT.